This TCR beta chain emerged from a study of blood T cell repertoires in COVID-19. Overall study: Samples taken during acute and convalescent COVID-19 were collected in the United States, Italy and Spain. The cDNA or gDNA used as material had been derived from T cells, B-cell-depleted T cells, or PBMCs.

In the authors' workflow: It was from reference gene primer amplification that nucleated cell counts were estimated. Data came from immunoSEQ multiplex PCR; TCRdb stores just in-frame clones and leaves some out. The DNA gave D and trimming, while V, J and clone size come from that table. The profile shows about 210,000 clones, 75% to 90% of them singletons. The CDR3 is made up of 15 amino acids. Looked up from germline, CDR1 is SGDLS and CDR2 is YYNGEE. The V segment lost 4 bases and the J segment 6 bases; nucleotides outside the gene matches: 13. J is TRBJ2-7 and V is TRBV9; TRBD2 aligns across 7 bases. The receptor was derived from a man in his forties who had recovered from COVID-19. The sample taken for sequencing was PBMCs or T cells enriched from blood (not recorded which). CDR3 nucleotides: TGTGCCAGCAGCCCCAGCGGGGCCGCGGTGCGCGAGCAGTACTTC. Protein sequence: CASSPSGAAVREQYF. The full variable domain, with the rest looked up from reference TRBV9 and TRBJ2-7, is DSGVTQTPKHLITATGQRVTLRCSPRSGDLSVYWYQQSLDQGLQFLIQYYNGEERAKGNILERFSAQQFPDLHSELNLSSLELGDSALYFCASSPSGAAVREQYFGPGTRLTVT.